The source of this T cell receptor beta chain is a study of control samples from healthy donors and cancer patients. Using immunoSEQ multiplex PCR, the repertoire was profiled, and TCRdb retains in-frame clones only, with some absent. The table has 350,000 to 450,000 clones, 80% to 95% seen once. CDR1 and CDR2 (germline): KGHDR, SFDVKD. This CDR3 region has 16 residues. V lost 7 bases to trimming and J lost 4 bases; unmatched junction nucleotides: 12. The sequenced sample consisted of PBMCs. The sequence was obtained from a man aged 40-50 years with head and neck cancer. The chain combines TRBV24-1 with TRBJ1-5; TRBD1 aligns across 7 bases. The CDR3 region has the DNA TGTGCCACCAGCTATAGCCCCGGGACAGAGAATCAGCCCCAGCATTTT. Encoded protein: CATSYSPGTENQPQHF.